The 20 T cell receptor beta chains listed next were all sequenced from one sample in a study of T-cell reconstitution after alpha-beta-depleted transplantation in children. During its preparation, the TCRbeta library received unique molecular identifiers. TCRdb re-analysed the PCR reads in MiXCR, keeping a single row per CDR3 protein. Among roughly 310,000 distinct CDR3 sequences listed, approximately 23% were seen once. Source: PBMCs, mostly from graft donor cells, taken 180 days after TCRalphabeta/CD19-depleted stem cell transplant. The receptors derive from a male patient younger than 18 who had a stem cell transplant for acute lymphoblastic leukemia, so the T cells may come from the graft donor.

The J gene is TRBJ1-2, the V gene TRBV12-3 or TRBV12-4; D unclear. The CDR3 spans 13 residues. The ends were cut back, 3 bases at V and 4 bases at J, with 9 bases in the middle. The CDR3 nucleotides are TGTGCCAGCAGTTTTTTGACGGGCTATGGCTACACCTTC. This gives the protein CASSFLTGYGYTF.

The gene calls are TRBV6-2 or TRBV6-3 and TRBJ2-1; 11 bases align to TRBD2. J was trimmed by 9 bases and V by 5 bases; bases with no gene match: 3. The CDR3 has 13 residues. The germline gives CDR1 MNHEY, CDR2 SVGEGT. The CDR3: CASSVTSGSEQFF. The CDR3 nucleotides are TGTGCCAGCAGTGTCACTAGCGGGAGTGAGCAGTTCTTC.

The V gene is TRBV10-2, the J gene TRBJ2-7, with 8 positions matching TRBD2. CDR1 and CDR2 (germline): WSHSY, SAAADI. CDR3 size: 14 residues. With V trimmed by 6 bases and J by 1 base, 5 bases remained unmatched. The DNA of the CDR3 is TGCGCCAGCAGCCTACTAGCGGCGTCCTACGAGCAGTACTTC. It encodes CASSLLAASYEQYF.

The rearrangement links TRBV7-6 to TRBJ2-3; 14 bases align to TRBD2. V gave up 1 base and J gave up 7 bases; unmatched junction bases: 1. CDR3 length: 15 residues. The germline V gene has CDR1 SGHVS and CDR2 FNYEAQ. The CDR3 loop reads CASSLGLAGGNTQYF. The CDR3 nucleotides read TGTGCCAGCAGCTTAGGACTAGCGGGAGGGAATACGCAGTATTTT.

This clonotype was observed a few times. The chain links TRBV2 to TRBJ2-1; D possibly uses TRBD1 or TRBD2 (5 bases each). The CDR3 runs to 14 residues. Deletions cut 10 bases from V and 4 bases from J, with 17 bases between. In germline, CDR1 is SNHLY, CDR2 FYNNEI. CDR3 nucleotide sequence: TGTGCCACCGTACCGGGACCCTTTTACAATGAGCAGTTCTTC. Its translation: CATVPGPFYNEQFF.

V gene TRBV4-1 combines with J gene TRBJ2-1, with D tentatively TRBD2 (5 bases). CDR1 and CDR2 from the germline V gene are MGHRA and YSYEKL. This CDR3 has 15 amino acids. Trimming pared 2 bases from V and 4 bases from J, leaving 12 bases between. The CDR3 DNA follows: TGCGCCAGCAGCCAACAAGCGGAGTTGTACAATGAGCAGTTCTTC. Its protein is CASSQQAELYNEQFF.

This clonotype was seen many times. The chain employs TRBV12-3 or TRBV12-4 and TRBJ2-7; 10 nucleotides match TRBD2. V was clipped by 3 bases and J by 0 bases; unmatched bases: 2. The CDR3 extends over 15 amino acids. CDR3 loop: CASSFGLAVSYEQYF. CDR3 bases: TGTGCCAGCAGTTTCGGACTAGCGGTCTCCTACGAGCAGTACTTC.

The chain recombines TRBV3-1 with TRBJ2-3; TRBD2 aligns across 13 bases. Trimming took 11 bases from V and 1 from J; bases not matched to a gene: 15. This CDR3 spans 18 amino acids. Per the germline V gene, CDR1 is LGHDT and CDR2 is YNNKEL (reference sequence). CDR3 loop: CAFSPGLAGPVRTDTQYF. The CDR3 DNA is TGTGCCTTCAGTCCGGGACTAGCGGGACCTGTTCGCACAGATACGCAGTATTTT.

V is TRBV27 and J is TRBJ2-3; the match to TRBD2 covers 11 bases. Germline CDR1 MNHEY, CDR2 SMNVEV (reference sequence). The CDR3 runs to 17 residues. The V and J ends lost 6 bases and 4 bases, in that order; junction bases with no gene match: 12. In nucleotides, the CDR3 is TGTGCCAGCAGGGGGGAAAGAACTAGCGGGAGTCCAGATACGCAGTATTTT. Its translation: CASRGERTSGSPDTQYF.

Only a few counts were recorded for this clonotype. This chain connects TRBV7-9 to TRBJ2-3; tentative D call: TRBD2 (5 bases). Trimming left V 2 bases short and J 5 bases short, with 8 bases between. The CDR3 contains 13 residues. Germline values: CDR1 SEHNR, CDR2 FQNEAQ (reference sequence). The CDR3 sequence is CASSLLAGDTQYF. The CDR3 region has the DNA TGTGCCAGCAGCTTACTAGCAGGAGATACGCAGTATTTT. The full variable domain, rest sourced from reference TRBV7-9 and TRBJ2-3, is DTGVSQNPRHKITKRGQNVTFRCDPISEHNRLYWYRQTLGQGPEFLTYFQNEAQLEKSRLLSDRFSAERPKGSFSTLEIQRTEQGDSAMYLCASSLLAGDTQYFGPGTRLTVL.

This clonotype was observed a few times. The J gene is TRBJ2-1, the V gene TRBV7-9, with TRBD2 as a possible D gene (6 bases). From germline, CDR1 is SEHNR and CDR2 FQNEAQ (reference sequence). The CDR3 consists of 15 residues. Trimming took off 3 bases at V and 5 bases at J, with 14 bases between the two ends. CDR3: CASSLQTSRNNEQFF. CDR3 DNA: TGTGCCAGCAGCTTGCAGACTAGTAGGAACAATGAGCAGTTCTTC.

The chain links TRBV4-2 to TRBJ1-3; 12 nucleotides align to TRBD1. Per germline, CDR1 LGHNA and CDR2 YNFKEQ. The CDR3 is 17 amino acids. The V gene end was trimmed by 4 bases and the J gene end by 4 bases; junction bases not matched to a gene: 8. CDR3 DNA: TGTGCCAGCAGCCGAGCCGGGACAGGGGGCACGGGAAACACCATATATTTT. As protein: CASSRAGTGGTGNTIYF.

The rearrangement uses TRBV27 and TRBJ2-2; 7 positions agree with TRBD1. The CDR3 runs to 15 residues. Germline CDR1 reads MNHEY; CDR2 reads SMNVEV (reference sequence). The V segment lost 2 bases and the J segment 5 bases; nucleotides outside the gene matches: 5. DNA of the CDR3: TGTGCCAGCAGTTTAGAGGGGGCGCCTACCGGGGAGCTGTTTTTT. Translated: CASSLEGAPTGELFF.

The chain is built from TRBV7-8 and TRBJ2-7; maybe TRBD2 (6 bases). The CDR3 covers 15 residues. V was cut by 5 bases and J by 2 bases, with 16 bases left in between. CDR1 and CDR2 from the germline V gene are SGHVS and FQNEAQ. In nucleotides, the CDR3 is TGTGCCAGCAGCCGTGACCGGGACTTCACCTACGAGCAGTACTTC. The encoded protein is CASSRDRDFTYEQYF.

This clonotype was seen repeatedly, ten times or more. In DNA form, the CDR3 reads TGTGCCAGCAGTCTCAGGACAGGGAATGAAAAACTGTTTTTT. Its protein is CASSLRTGNEKLFF. This rearrangement joins TRBV12-3 or TRBV12-4 to TRBJ1-4; 8 bases fit TRBD1. The J segment lost 5 bases and the V segment lost 5 bases, leaving 4 bases of the junction unmatched. The CDR3 contains 14 residues.

This sequence joins TRBV5-6 and TRBJ2-1; 9 bases are shared with TRBD1. There are 15 residues in the CDR3. J lost 4 bases, V lost 3 bases, and 5 bases had no gene match. Germline lookup yields CDR1 SGHDT and CDR2 YYEEEE. The CDR3 nucleotides are TGTGCCAGCAGCTACGCCGGGACAGGGTACAATGAGCAGTTCTTC. Its protein product is CASSYAGTGYNEQFF.

This clonotype occurred a few times. The CDR3, as DNA: TGCAGTGCCGAAAGGGGGGAACGCGAGACCCAGTACTTC. This translates into CSAERGERETQYF. The V and J genes are TRBV20-1 and TRBJ2-5, with D perhaps TRBD1 or TRBD2 (6 bases each). The CDR3 has 13 amino acids. The V gene's germline CDR1 is DFQATT and CDR2 SNEGSKA (reference sequence). Trimming removed 6 bases from V and 5 bases from J, with 16 bases in between.

This chain connects TRBV5-1 to TRBJ2-5; perhaps TRBD2 as D (6 bases). The V end was cut by 0 bases, the J end by 3 bases, with 12 bases between. The CDR3 is made up of 15 amino acids. CDR1 and CDR2 (germline): SGHRS, YFSETQ. CDR3 in DNA: TGCGCCAGCAGCTTGGACGGGAGACGGAAAGAGACCCAGTACTTC. Amino acid sequence: CASSLDGRRKETQYF. The full variable domain, rest sourced from reference TRBV5-1 and TRBJ2-5, is KAGVTQTPRYLIKTRGQQVTLSCSPISGHRSVSWYQQTPGQGLQFLFEYFSETQRNKGNFPGRFSGRQFSNSRSEMNVSTLELGDSALYLCASSLDGRRKETQYFGPGTRLLVL.

V is TRBV6-1 and J is TRBJ2-6, with a weak D call TRBD1 (5 bases). This CDR3 spans 15 amino acids. Germline lookup yields CDR1 MNHNS and CDR2 SASEGT. V lost 6 bases, J lost 1 base, and 10 bases lay in between. The CDR3 DNA follows: TGTGCCAGCAGAAGTCAGGGTTCTGGGGCCAACGTCCTGACTTTC. Translating gives CASRSQGSGANVLTF.

This chain links TRBV7-2 with TRBJ2-1; D may be TRBD2 (6 bases). V lost 2 bases to trimming and J lost 6 bases, with 11 bases between them. The V gene's germline CDR1 is SGHTA and CDR2 FQGNSA. The CDR3 is made up of 14 amino acids. The CDR3 DNA sequence: TGTGCCAGCAGCTTATTGCTAGCGAGCAATGAGCAGTTCTTC. This encodes CASSLLLASNEQFF.